One and the same sample provided the 3 T cell receptor beta chains below, sequenced in a study of CD8+ T cells in alopecia areata. It was cDNA, reverse transcribed from extracted RNA, that served as the sequencing template. TCRdb keeps only in-frame clones here, not all; method: immunoSEQ multiplex PCR. The repertoire holds over 120,000 clones, with roughly 52% as singletons. The sample's treatment: oral pan-JAK inhibitor, 5-10 mg twice daily. The sample in question was CD8+ T cells sorted from blood, obtained at week 4, from a patient treated with tofacitinib. The receptors were gathered from a human donor with alopecia areata.

This rearrangement joins TRBV4-3 to TRBJ2-2; 7 nucleotides agree with TRBD1. CDR1 and CDR2 (germline): LGHNA, YSLEER. With V trimmed by 1 base and J by 4 bases, 3 bases remained unmatched. The CDR3 has 15 residues. This CDR3 is CASSQASGGTGELFF. CDR3 nucleotide sequence: TGCGCCAGCAGCCAAGCGTCAGGGGGCACCGGGGAGCTGTTTTTT.

The genes are TRBV6-1 and TRBJ1-1, with D perhaps TRBD1 (5 bases). V gave up 4 bases and J gave up 1 base, with 13 bases separating them. This CDR3 is 15 amino acids long. Germline V CDR1 and CDR2: MNHNS, SASEGT. In DNA form, the CDR3 reads TGTGCCAGCAGTGCCCTCCGGGGGAAGAACACTGAAGCTTTCTTT. Its protein is CASSALRGKNTEAFF.

The rearrangement links TRBV5-6 to TRBJ2-1; 8 nucleotides align to TRBD2. CDR3 length: 17 residues. The germline gives CDR1 SGHDT, CDR2 YYEEEE. Germline trimming cut 4 bases from V and 8 bases from J; bases unmatched to any gene: 17. The CDR3 DNA reads TGTGCCAGCAGCCCCCTCGCCTCATCCGGGACTAGAGATGAGCAGTTCTTC. Residues: CASSPLASSGTRDEQFF.